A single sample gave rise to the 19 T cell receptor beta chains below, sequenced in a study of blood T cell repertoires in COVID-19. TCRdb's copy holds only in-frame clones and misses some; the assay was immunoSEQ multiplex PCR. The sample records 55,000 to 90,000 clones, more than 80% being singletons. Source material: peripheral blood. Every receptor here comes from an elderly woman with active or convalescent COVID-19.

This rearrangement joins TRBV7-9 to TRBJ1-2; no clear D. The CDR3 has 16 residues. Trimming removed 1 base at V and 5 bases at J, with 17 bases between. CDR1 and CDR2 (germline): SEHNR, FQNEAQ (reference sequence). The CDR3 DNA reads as TGTGCCAGCAGCTTAGATGGTGGTTTAGCGAGTTATGGCTACACCTTC. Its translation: CASSLDGGLASYGYTF. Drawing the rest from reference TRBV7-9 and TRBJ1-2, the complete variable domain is DTGVSQNPRHKITKRGQNVTFRCDPISEHNRLYWYRQTLGQGPEFLTYFQNEAQLEKSRLLSDRFSAERPKGSFSTLEIQRTEQGDSAMYLCASSLDGGLASYGYTFGSGTRLTVV.

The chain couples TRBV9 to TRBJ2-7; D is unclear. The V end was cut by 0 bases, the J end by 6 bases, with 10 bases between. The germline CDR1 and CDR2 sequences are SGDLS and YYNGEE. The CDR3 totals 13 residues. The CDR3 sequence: CASSVGLGREQYF. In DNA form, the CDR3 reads TGTGCCAGCAGCGTAGGACTCGGTCGCGAGCAGTACTTC. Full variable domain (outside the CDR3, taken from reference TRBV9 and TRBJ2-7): DSGVTQTPKHLITATGQRVTLRCSPRSGDLSVYWYQQSLDQGLQFLIQYYNGEERAKGNILERFSAQQFPDLHSELNLSSLELGDSALYFCASSVGLGREQYFGPGTRLTVT.

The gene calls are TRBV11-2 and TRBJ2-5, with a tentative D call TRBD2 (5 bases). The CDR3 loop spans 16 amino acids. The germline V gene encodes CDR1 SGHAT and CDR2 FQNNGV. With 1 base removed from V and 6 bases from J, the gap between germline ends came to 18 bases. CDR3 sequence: CASSLGGSAHRKTQYF. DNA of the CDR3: TGTGCCAGCAGCTTAGGCGGGTCGGCGCACCGGAAGACCCAGTACTTC.

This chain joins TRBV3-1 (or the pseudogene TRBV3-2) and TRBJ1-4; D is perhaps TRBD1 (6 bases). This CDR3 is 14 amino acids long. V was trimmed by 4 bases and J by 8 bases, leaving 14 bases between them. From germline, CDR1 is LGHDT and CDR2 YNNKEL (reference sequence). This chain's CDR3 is CASSLQGYGEKLFF. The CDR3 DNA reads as TGTGCCAGCAGCCTACAGGGTTATGGGGAAAAACTGTTTTTT.

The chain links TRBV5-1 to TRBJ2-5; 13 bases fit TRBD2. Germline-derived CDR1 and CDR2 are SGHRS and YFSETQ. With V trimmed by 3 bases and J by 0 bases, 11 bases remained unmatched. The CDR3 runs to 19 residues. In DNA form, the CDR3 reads TGCGCCAGCAGCTCGGATCTTGGACTAGCGGGGGACTACCAAGAGACCCAGTACTTC. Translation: CASSSDLGLAGDYQETQYF.

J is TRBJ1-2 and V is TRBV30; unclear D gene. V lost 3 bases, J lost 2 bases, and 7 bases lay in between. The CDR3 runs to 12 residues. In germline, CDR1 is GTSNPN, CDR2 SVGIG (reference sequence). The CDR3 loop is CAWRSLNYGYTF. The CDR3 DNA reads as TGTGCCTGGAGGTCCCTCAACTATGGCTACACCTTC.

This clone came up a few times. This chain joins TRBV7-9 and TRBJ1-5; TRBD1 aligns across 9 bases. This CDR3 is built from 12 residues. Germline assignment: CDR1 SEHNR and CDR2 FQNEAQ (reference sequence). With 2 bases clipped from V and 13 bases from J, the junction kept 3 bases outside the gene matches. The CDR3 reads CASSLTGTGQHF. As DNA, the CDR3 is TGTGCCAGCAGCTTAACTGGGACAGGGCAGCATTTT.

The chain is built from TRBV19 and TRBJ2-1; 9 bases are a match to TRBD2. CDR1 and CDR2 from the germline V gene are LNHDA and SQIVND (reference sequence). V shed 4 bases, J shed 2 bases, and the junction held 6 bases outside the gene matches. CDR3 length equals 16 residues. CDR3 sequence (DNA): TGTGCCAGTAGTAATCCTAGCGGGGTTACCTACAATGAGCAGTTCTTC. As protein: CASSNPSGVTYNEQFF.

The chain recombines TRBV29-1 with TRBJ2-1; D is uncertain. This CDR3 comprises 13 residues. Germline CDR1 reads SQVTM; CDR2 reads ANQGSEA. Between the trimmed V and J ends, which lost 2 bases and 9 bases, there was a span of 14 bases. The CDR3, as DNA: TGCAGCGTTGAAACGCGGCCAGATTCTGAGCAGTTCTTC. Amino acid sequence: CSVETRPDSEQFF.

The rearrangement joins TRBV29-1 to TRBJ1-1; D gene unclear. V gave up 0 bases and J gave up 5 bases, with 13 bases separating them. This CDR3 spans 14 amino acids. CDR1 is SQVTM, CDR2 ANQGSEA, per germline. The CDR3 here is CSVEEVTAGTEAFF. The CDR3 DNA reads TGCAGCGTTGAAGAGGTGACCGCGGGAACTGAAGCTTTCTTT.

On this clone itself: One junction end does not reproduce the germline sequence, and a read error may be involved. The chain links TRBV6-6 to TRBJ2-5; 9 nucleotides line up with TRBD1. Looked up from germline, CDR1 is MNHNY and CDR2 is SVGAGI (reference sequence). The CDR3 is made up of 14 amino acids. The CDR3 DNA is TGTGCCAGCAGTCAAACTCGACAGGGACAGGGACGGGACTTC. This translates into CASSQTRQGQGRDF.

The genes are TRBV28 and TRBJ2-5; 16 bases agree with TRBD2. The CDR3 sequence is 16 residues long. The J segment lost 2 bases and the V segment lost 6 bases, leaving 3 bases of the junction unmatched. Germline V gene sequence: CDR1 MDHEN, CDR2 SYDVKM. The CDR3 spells CASRGLAGGIQETQYF. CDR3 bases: TGTGCCAGCAGGGGACTAGCGGGGGGGATACAAGAGACCCAGTACTTC.

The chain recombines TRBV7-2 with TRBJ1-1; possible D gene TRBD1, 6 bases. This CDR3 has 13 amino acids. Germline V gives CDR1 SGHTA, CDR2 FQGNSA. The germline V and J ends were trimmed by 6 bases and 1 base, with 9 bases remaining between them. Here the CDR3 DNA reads TGTGCCAGCAGGACAGGTAGGAACACTGAAGCTTTCTTT. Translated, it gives CASRTGRNTEAFF.

The CDR3 reads CASSLDRTGNYGYTF. The CDR3 coding sequence is TGTGCCAGCAGCTTAGATAGGACGGGGAACTATGGCTACACCTTC. The chain recombines TRBV7-8 with TRBJ1-2; D is unclear. Trimming left V 1 base short and J 2 bases short, with 11 bases between. The CDR3 runs 15 residues. The germline V gene has CDR1 SGHVS and CDR2 FQNEAQ.

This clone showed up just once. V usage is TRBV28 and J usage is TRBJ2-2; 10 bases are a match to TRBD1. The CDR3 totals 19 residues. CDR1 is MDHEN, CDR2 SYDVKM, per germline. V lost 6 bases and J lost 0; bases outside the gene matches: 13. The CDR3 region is CASRAPGTGARPNTGELFF. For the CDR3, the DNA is TGTGCCAGCAGGGCTCCCGGGACAGGGGCGAGACCGAACACCGGGGAGCTGTTTTTT.

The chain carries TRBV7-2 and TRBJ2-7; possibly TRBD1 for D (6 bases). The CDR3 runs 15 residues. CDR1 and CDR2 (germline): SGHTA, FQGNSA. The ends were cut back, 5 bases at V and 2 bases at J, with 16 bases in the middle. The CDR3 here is CASSPDHRVTYEQYF. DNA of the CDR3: TGTGCCAGCAGCCCAGACCACAGGGTTACCTACGAGCAGTACTTC.

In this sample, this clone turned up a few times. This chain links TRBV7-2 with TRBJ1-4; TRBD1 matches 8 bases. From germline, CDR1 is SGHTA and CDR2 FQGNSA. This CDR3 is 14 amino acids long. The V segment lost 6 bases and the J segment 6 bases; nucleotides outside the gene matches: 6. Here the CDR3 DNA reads TGTGCCAGCAGTCGGACAGGGAGGGATGAAAAACTGTTTTTT. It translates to CASSRTGRDEKLFF.

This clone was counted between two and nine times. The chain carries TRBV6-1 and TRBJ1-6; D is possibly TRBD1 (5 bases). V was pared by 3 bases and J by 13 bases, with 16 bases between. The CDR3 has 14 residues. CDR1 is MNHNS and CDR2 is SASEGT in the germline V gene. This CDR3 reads CASSDRQQEPPLHF. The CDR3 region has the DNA TGTGCCAGCAGTGACAGACAACAGGAACCCCCCCTCCACTTT.

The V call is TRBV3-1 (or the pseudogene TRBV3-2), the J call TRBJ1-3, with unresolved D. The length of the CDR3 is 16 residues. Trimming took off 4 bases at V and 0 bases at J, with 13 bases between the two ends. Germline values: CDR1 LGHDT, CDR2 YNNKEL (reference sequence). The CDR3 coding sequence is TGTGCCAGCAGCCCCGGTGGGCCGAACTCTGGAAACACCATATATTTT. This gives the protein CASSPGGPNSGNTIYF.